The 13 T cell receptor beta chains presented below share a single source sample, sequenced in a study of TET2 disruption in CD19-targeted CAR T cells. The antigens for these receptors are not known. Here immunoSEQ multiplex PCR was the method, and the copy in TCRdb shows in-frame clones only, minus some. The specimen's table records fewer than 30,000 clones. Noted treatment: autologous CTL019 cells: CD19 CAR with 4-1BB and CD3 zeta domains. Sequences were derived from CD8- CAR+ T cells sorted from cultured blood T cells, sampled for CD19 CAR T cell therapy. Subset denoted: CD8-negative CAR-positive T cells from the infusion product. Receptor source: a man between 70 and 80 years old with chronic lymphocytic leukemia.

Concerning this clone itself: From the germline J gene comes the end of the CDR3, since the read stops 3 residues before it. V gene TRBV30 combines with J gene TRBJ1-2, with a possible D match to TRBD1 (5 bases). The CDR3 is made up of 13 amino acids. CDR1 GTSNPN and CDR2 SVGIG come from the germline V gene (reference sequence). Partial CDR3 DNA: TGTGCCTGGGATACAGGAAACTCCTACGAC. Translated, it gives CAWDTGNSYD. The whole CDR3 sequence reads CAWDTGNSYDYTF.

As to this clone: The read falls 3 residues short of the CDR3 end, and the missing part is taken from the germline J gene. The chain joins TRBV19 to TRBJ1-1; D may be TRBD1 (5 bases). The V gene's germline CDR1 is LNHDA and CDR2 SQIVND (reference sequence). This CDR3 region has 17 residues. The part of the CDR3 DNA that was read is TGTGCCAGTAGTATGCGGCGGGGGAGCCTTAGCACAGATACG. This codes for CASSMRRGSLSTDT. The CDR3 as a whole reads CASSMRRGSLSTDTAFF.

For this clone: The read gets to within 3 residues of the CDR3 end, and the germline J gene fills in the rest. The chain employs TRBV6-1 and TRBJ1-4; 10 bases agree with TRBD1. Germline CDR1 reads MNHNS; CDR2 reads SASEGT. CDR3 size: 15 residues. The CDR3 DNA, read in part, is TGTGCCAGCAGTGGTGACAGGGGGCAGAATTCACCA. Protein sequence: CASSGDRGQNSP. The entire CDR3 reads CASSGDRGQNSPLFF.

In the case of this clone: Read sequence stops 3 residues before the CDR3 end, and the germline J gene provides the missing end. The chain uses TRBV7-3 and TRBJ2-2; D is perhaps TRBD2 (7 bases). CDR1 is SGHTA, CDR2 FQGTGA, per germline. V lost 5 bases, J lost 1 base, and 17 bases lay in between. The CDR3 totals 17 residues. CDR3 in amino acids: CASSPWGGARNTGELFF. CDR3 bases read: TGTGCCAGCAGCCCGTGGGGGGGGGCGCGGAACACCGGGGAG.

Worth noting for this clone: The read finishes 3 residues shy of the CDR3 end, and the germline J gene is used to complete it. The chain is built from TRBV19 and TRBJ1-5; a weak D match, TRBD1 (6 bases). Between the trimmed V and J ends, which lost 0 bases and 7 bases, there was a span of 13 bases. This CDR3 is built from 15 residues. Per germline, CDR1 LNHDA and CDR2 SQIVND (reference sequence). This CDR3 reads CASSIDGGPRQPQHF. The DNA read from the CDR3 is TGTGCCAGTAGTATAGACGGGGGGCCTCGGCAGCCC.

About this clone itself: The missing CDR3 end, 3 residues past where the read stops, is filled in from the germline J gene. V gene TRBV18 combines with J gene TRBJ2-5; a weak D match, TRBD1 (5 bases). The CDR3 contains 15 residues. Germline V CDR1 and CDR2: KGHSH, LQKENI. The V end lost 0 bases, the J end lost 3 bases, and 11 bases lay between the germline ends. The sequenced CDR3 bases are TGTGCCAGCTCACCACCGAATCAGGGCGAAGAGACC. This translates into CASSPPNQGEET. The CDR3 reads in full as CASSPPNQGEETQYF.

With regard to this clone: The read ends 3 residues early relative to the CDR3; the germline J gene fills the gap. The V and J genes are TRBV2 and TRBJ1-2; D not resolved. Germline loops: CDR1 SNHLY, CDR2 FYNNEI. This CDR3 has 11 residues. The CDR3 reads CASTSTDTYTF. The sequenced CDR3 bases are TGTGCCAGCACTAGCACAGATACC.

Comment on this clone: The CDR3 is cut off 3 residues early in the read; its end comes from the germline J gene. The rearrangement joins TRBV20-1 to TRBJ2-3, with TRBD2 matching over 9 bases. CDR3 length equals 17 residues. Germline CDR1 and CDR2: DFQATT and SNEGSKA (reference sequence). The CDR3 reads CSARPEGRASGKETQYF. Partial CDR3 DNA: TGCAGTGCTAGACCCGAGGGGCGGGCTAGCGGGAAAGAGACG.

About this clone: The CDR3 goes on 3 residues after the read ends, and that part is filled in from the germline J gene. This chain links TRBV30 with TRBJ1-1; tentatively, D is TRBD1 (6 bases). CDR1 and CDR2 (germline): GTSNPN, SVGIG (reference sequence). This CDR3 is 13 amino acids long. Partial CDR3 DNA: TGTGCCTGGAGTTGGGGAAAGGGGGAAAAA. Amino acid sequence: CAWSWGKGEK. The CDR3 as a whole reads CAWSWGKGEKAFF.

As regards this clone: The CDR3 end lies 3 residues beyond the end of the read and is filled in from the germline J gene. The rearrangement uses TRBV20-1 and TRBJ2-1; 7 bases map to TRBD1. The CDR3 consists of 16 residues. Germline V CDR1 and CDR2: DFQATT, SNEGSKA (reference sequence). Trimming took 3 bases from V and 8 from J; bases not matched to a gene: 16. The chain's CDR3 is CSASPSGLVRGYEQFF. CDR3 bases read: TGCAGTGCTAGCCCCTCGGGGCTAGTCAGGGGGTATGAG.

About this clone itself: The read comes to an end 3 residues before the CDR3 does, leaving the germline J gene to fill in the end. This sequence joins TRBV11-3 and TRBJ2-5; TRBD2 aligns across 13 bases. Trimming removed 4 bases from V and 5 bases from J; junction bases left unmatched: 4. There are 15 residues in the CDR3. In germline, CDR1 is SGHNT, CDR2 YENEEA. The chain's CDR3 is CASSSGTSGVETQYF. CDR3 bases read: TGTGCCAGCAGCTCAGGGACTAGCGGGGTTGAGACC. Variable domain in full (rest from reference TRBV11-3 and TRBJ2-5): EAGVVQSPRYKIIEKKQPVAFWCNPISGHNTLYWYLQNLGQGPELLIRYENEEAVDDSQLPKDRFSAERLKGVDSTLKIQPAELGDSAVYLCASSSGTSGVETQYFGPGTRLLVL.

Concerning this clone itself: Read data end 3 residues before the CDR3 end; the end is taken from the germline J gene. The chain is built from TRBV28 and TRBJ2-4; the match to TRBD1 covers 7 bases. CDR1 and CDR2 from the germline V gene are MDHEN and SYDVKM. CDR3 length equals 12 residues. Incomplete CDR3 DNA: TGTGCCACAGGGGGTCTGGGAGAGACT. It translates to CATGGLGET. The entire CDR3 is CATGGLGETQYF. The full variable domain, its missing parts supplied by reference TRBV28 and TRBJ2-4, is DVKVTQSSRYLVKRTGEKVFLECVQDMDHENMFWYRQDPGLGLRLIYFSYDVKMKEKGDIPEGYSVSREKKERFSLILESASTNQTSMYLCATGGLGETQYFGAGTRLSVL.

On this clone itself: The CDR3 extends 3 residues past the end of the read, so its final part is completed from the germline J gene. The rearrangement joins TRBV12-3 or TRBV12-4 to TRBJ2-2; maybe TRBD2 (6 bases). Trimming cost V 3 bases and J 3 bases, with 14 bases left between them. The CDR3 totals 16 residues. The CDR3 bases that were read are TGTGCCAGCAGTTTTCGGTATGGGGGGTACACCGGGGAG. This sequence encodes CASSFRYGGYTGE. The whole CDR3 protein reads CASSFRYGGYTGELFF.